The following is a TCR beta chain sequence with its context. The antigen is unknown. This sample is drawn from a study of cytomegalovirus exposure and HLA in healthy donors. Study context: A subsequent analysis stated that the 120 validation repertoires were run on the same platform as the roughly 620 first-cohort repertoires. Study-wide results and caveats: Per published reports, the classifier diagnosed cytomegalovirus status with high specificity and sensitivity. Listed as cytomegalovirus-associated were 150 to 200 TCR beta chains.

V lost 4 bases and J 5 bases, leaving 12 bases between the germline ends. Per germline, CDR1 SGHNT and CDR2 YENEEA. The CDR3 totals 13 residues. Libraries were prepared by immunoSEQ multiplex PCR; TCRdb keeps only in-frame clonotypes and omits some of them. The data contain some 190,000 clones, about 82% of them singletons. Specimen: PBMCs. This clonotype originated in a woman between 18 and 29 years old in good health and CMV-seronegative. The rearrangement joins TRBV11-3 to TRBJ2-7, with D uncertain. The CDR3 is CASSSLGSDEQYF. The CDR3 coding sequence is TGTGCCAGCAGCTCTCTCGGGTCCGACGAGCAGTACTTC.